Listed here are 23 T cell receptor beta chains from one sample, sequenced in a study of T cells in narcolepsy. TCRdb keeps only in-frame clones here, not all; method: immunoSEQ multiplex PCR. There are roughly 25,000 clones in the sample; about 83% occur only once, and 1.3% lies in the top ten. The specimen was CD45RA- memory CD4+ T cells from PBMCs. All receptors come from a human donor with narcolepsy.

The chain combines TRBV10-3 with TRBJ1-4; D gene ambiguous. V lost 5 bases, J lost 4 bases, and 5 bases lay in between. This CDR3 region has 12 residues. CDR1 and CDR2 (germline): ENHRY, SYGVKD. The DNA of the CDR3 is TGTGCCATCAGTCCCAATAATGAAAAACTGTTTTTT. Translation gives CAISPNNEKLFF.

This chain connects TRBV29-1 to TRBJ1-1; weak D call: TRBD1 (6 bases). This CDR3 comprises 11 residues. The V gene lost 4 bases and the J gene lost 4 bases, with 7 bases spanning the gap. The germline gives CDR1 SQVTM, CDR2 ANQGSEA. The CDR3 is CSVGGPTEAFF. The CDR3 nucleotides read TGCAGCGTTGGGGGGCCCACTGAAGCTTTCTTT. Supplemented by reference TRBV29-1 and TRBJ1-1, the full variable domain reads SAVISQKPSRDICQRGTSLTIQCQVDSQVTMMFWYRQQPGQSLTLIATANQGSEATYESGFVIDKFPISRPNLTFSTLTVSNMSPEDSSIYLCSVGGPTEAFFGQGTRLTVV.

The chain joins TRBV6-1 to TRBJ2-7, with 9 nucleotides matching TRBD1. Trimming removed 7 bases from V and 9 bases from J; junction bases left unmatched: 16. CDR3 length: 15 residues. Germline loops: CDR1 MNHNS, CDR2 SASEGT. The CDR3 spells CASNLPTGGLPGQYF. The DNA for the CDR3 is TGTGCCAGCAACCTACCGACAGGGGGGCTGCCAGGGCAGTACTTC.

V is TRBV29-1 and J is TRBJ2-7; the D is unclear. The germline V gene encodes CDR1 SQVTM and CDR2 ANQGSEA. The CDR3 length is 10 residues. V gave up 5 bases and J gave up 3 bases, with 5 bases separating them. The CDR3 nucleotides read TGCAGCGTTATGGACTACGAGCAGTACTTC. Residues: CSVMDYEQYF.

The CDR3 region has the DNA TGTGCCAGCAGCTTCACGGAGCTCGGGAACACTGAAGCTTTCTTT. Translated: CASSFTELGNTEAFF. This chain joins TRBV7-9 and TRBJ1-1; D is uncertain. V lost 3 bases and J lost 1, with 12 bases in between. The CDR3 is made up of 15 amino acids. Germline V gene sequence: CDR1 SEHNR, CDR2 FQNEAQ (reference sequence).

The V gene is TRBV6-1, the J gene TRBJ1-1; no firm D call. This CDR3 comprises 13 residues. Germline CDR1 reads MNHNS; CDR2 reads SASEGT. The V and J ends lost 4 bases and 8 bases respectively, with 14 bases between them. As DNA, the CDR3 is TGTGCCAGCAGTGTTCGTTCGCCGACCGAAGCTTTCTTT. Amino acid sequence: CASSVRSPTEAFF.

This chain uses TRBV28 with TRBJ2-1; possibly TRBD2 for D (6 bases). Germline-derived CDR1 and CDR2 are MDHEN and SYDVKM. This CDR3 has 13 amino acids. Trimming left V 6 bases short and J 8 bases short, with 14 bases between. The CDR3 DNA follows: TGTGCCAGCAGGGGGACTGGTAACTATGAGCAGTTCTTC. This encodes CASRGTGNYEQFF.

V and J are TRBV7-3 and TRBJ2-2; TRBD2 matches at 11 bases. Germline CDR1 reads SGHTA; CDR2 reads FQGTGA. J lost 1 base, V lost 4 bases, and 2 bases had no gene match. CDR3 length: 16 residues. CDR3 sequence: CASSYLAGGNTGELFF. The CDR3 coding sequence is TGTGCCAGCAGCTACCTAGCGGGAGGGAACACCGGGGAGCTGTTTTTT.

CDR3 in amino acids: CASSEYRVSSYNEQFF. CDR3 coding DNA: TGTGCCAGCAGTGAATATCGGGTAAGCTCCTACAATGAGCAGTTCTTC. The chain uses TRBV2 and TRBJ2-1; D not resolved. V lost 2 bases to trimming and J lost 0 bases, with 11 bases between them. Germline V gene sequence: CDR1 SNHLY, CDR2 FYNNEI. The length of the CDR3 is 16 residues. The full variable domain, its missing parts supplied by reference TRBV2 and TRBJ2-1, is EPEVTQTPSHQVTQMGQEVILRCVPISNHLYFYWYRQILGQKVEFLVSFYNNEISEKSEIFDDQFSVERPDGSNFTLKIRSTKLEDSAMYFCASSEYRVSSYNEQFFGPGTRLTVL.

This clone is deemed medium-sized. The chain recombines TRBV14 with TRBJ2-2, with D possibly being TRBD1 or TRBD2 (5 bases each). Trimming removed 4 bases from V and 6 bases from J, with 12 bases in between. The CDR3 sequence is 14 residues long. The germline gives CDR1 SGHDN, CDR2 FVKESK. CDR3 DNA: TGTGCCAGCAGCCTAGCGAAGGGACCCGGGGAGCTGTTTTTT. It encodes CASSLAKGPGELFF.

This clone was detected only once. The V call is TRBV5-4, the J call TRBJ2-3; 7 bases line up with TRBD2. The CDR3 loop spans 16 amino acids. Looked up from germline, CDR1 is SGHNT and CDR2 is YYREEE (reference sequence). Trimming at V came to 5 bases and at J to 6 bases, leaving 15 bases not matched to a gene. CDR3 residues: CASSGRDRGGGDTQYF. The CDR3 bases are TGTGCCAGCAGTGGGAGGGATCGGGGAGGTGGGGATACGCAGTATTTT.

The chain carries TRBV6-6 and TRBJ2-5; TRBD2 might be the D (6 bases). The CDR3 contains 11 residues. The germline CDR1 and CDR2 sequences are MNHNY and SVGAGI (reference sequence). Trimming stripped 11 bases from V and 5 bases from J, with 12 bases between. This chain's CDR3 is CASSGGETQYF. In DNA form, the CDR3 reads TGTGCCTCCAGTGGGGGGGAGACCCAGTACTTC.

As to this clone: This same CDR3 is encoded by further DNA sequences in the sample. The chain employs TRBV7-8 and TRBJ2-5; maybe TRBD2 (6 bases). CDR1 SGHVS and CDR2 FQNEAQ come from the germline V gene. This CDR3 has 14 amino acids. V was pared by 6 bases and J by 5 bases, with 16 bases between. The CDR3 spells CASRPGRGSETQYF. CDR3 nucleotides: TGTGCCAGCAGACCAGGGCGGGGCTCGGAGACCCAGTACTTC.

The chain combines TRBV9 with TRBJ1-6, with no clear D. CDR3 length: 13 amino acids. In germline, CDR1 is SGDLS, CDR2 YYNGEE. V lost 0 bases, J lost 6 bases, and 4 bases lay in between. The CDR3 DNA is TGTGCCAGCAGCGTAGGAGGTAATTCACCCCTCCACTTT. Residues: CASSVGGNSPLHF.

This clone was picked up one time. V gene TRBV5-1 combines with J gene TRBJ1-3; perhaps TRBD1 as D (6 bases). Germline loops: CDR1 SGHRS, CDR2 YFSETQ. Trimming took off 4 bases at V and 0 bases at J, with 11 bases between the two ends. There are 15 residues in the CDR3. The CDR3 sequence: CASSPVQGSGNTIYF. The CDR3 coding sequence is TGCGCCAGCAGCCCGGTACAGGGCTCTGGAAACACCATATATTTT.

This clone has a single count. CDR3 loop: CASRIDSTNEKLFF. The DNA of the CDR3 is TGTGCCAGCAGAATCGACTCGACTAATGAAAAACTGTTTTTT. The rearrangement uses TRBV28 and TRBJ1-4; no reliable D call. The germline V and J ends were trimmed by 6 bases and 2 bases, with 10 bases remaining between them. The CDR3 contains 14 residues. Per germline, CDR1 MDHEN and CDR2 SYDVKM.

The V call is TRBV5-5, the J call TRBJ1-1; D might be TRBD1 (6 bases). Germline CDR1 reads SGHKS; CDR2 reads YYEKEE (reference sequence). The CDR3 has 15 residues. Deletions cut 5 bases from V and 1 base from J, with 15 bases between. This chain's CDR3 is CASRYYDRPNTEAFF. The CDR3 DNA reads TGTGCCAGCAGATATTATGACAGGCCGAACACTGAAGCTTTCTTT. The full variable domain, rest sourced from reference TRBV5-5 and TRBJ1-1, is DAGVTQSPTHLIKTRGQQVTLRCSPISGHKSVSWYQQVLGQGPQFIFQYYEKEERGRGNFPDRFSARQFPNYSSELNVNALLLGDSALYLCASRYYDRPNTEAFFGQGTRLTVV.

The chain links TRBV6-5 to TRBJ2-4; TRBD1 matches at 8 bases. From germline, CDR1 is MNHEY and CDR2 SVGAGI. The CDR3 extends over 14 amino acids. The V and J ends lost 6 bases and 4 bases, in that order; junction bases with no gene match: 5. The CDR3 protein is CASSETGGKNIQYF. DNA for the CDR3: TGTGCCAGCAGCGAAACAGGGGGTAAAAACATTCAGTACTTC.

This sequence joins TRBV28 and TRBJ2-1; weak D call: TRBD2 (6 bases). The germline V gene encodes CDR1 MDHEN and CDR2 SYDVKM. This CDR3 has 15 residues. V lost 3 bases to trimming and J lost 9 bases, with 18 bases between them. The CDR3 here is CASSFSLGGVSEQFF. The CDR3, as DNA: TGTGCCAGCAGTTTCTCTCTCGGAGGGGTGAGTGAGCAGTTCTTC.

The J gene is TRBJ2-5, the V gene TRBV29-1, with 7 bases that match TRBD1. The CDR3 has 12 amino acids. The J segment lost 4 bases and the V segment lost 7 bases, leaving 6 bases of the junction unmatched. Per the germline V gene, CDR1 is SQVTM and CDR2 is ANQGSEA. The CDR3 spells CSARQGVETQYF. The CDR3 region has the DNA TGCAGCGCACGACAGGGCGTAGAGACCCAGTACTTC.

In this sample, this clone turned up once. DNA for the CDR3: TGTGCCAGCAGCCGTGGGGACAGAGGGGACTATGGCTACACCTTC. Translation gives CASSRGDRGDYGYTF. This chain links TRBV5-8 with TRBJ1-2, with 7 bases aligning to TRBD1. Germline CDR1 and CDR2: SGHTS and YDEGEE. With 4 bases clipped from V and 3 bases from J, the junction kept 9 bases outside the gene matches. CDR3 length: 15 residues.

The V and J genes are TRBV5-1 and TRBJ2-7; D perhaps matches TRBD2 (6 bases). Germline CDR1 SGHRS, CDR2 YFSETQ. This CDR3 region has 14 residues. Trimming took off 4 bases at V and 3 bases at J, with 14 bases between the two ends. The CDR3 DNA reads as TGCGCCAGCAGCACACTAACCGGGAGCTACGAGCAGTACTTC. Its translation: CASSTLTGSYEQYF.

This chain links TRBV20-1 with TRBJ1-5; TRBD1 matches at 7 bases. This CDR3 comprises 11 residues. With V trimmed by 7 bases and J by 7 bases, 4 bases remained unmatched. CDR1 is DFQATT and CDR2 is SNEGSKA in the germline V gene (reference sequence). CDR3 nucleotides: TGCAGTGTCCAACAGGGGCAGCCCCAGCATTTT. This sequence encodes CSVQQGQPQHF.